The rows below give T cell receptor beta chains drawn from one sample of a study of response to subunit inactivated influenza vaccine. TCRdb re-called the RT-PCR reads through MiXCR, storing one row per CDR3 protein. The profile shows approximately 530,000 distinct CDR3 sequences, 10% to 15% of them singletons. The specimen comprised PBMCs from blood, sampled more than 35 days after vaccination. Source of these receptors: a man aged 45-60 years who received an inactivated influenza vaccine. Both conserved end residues are part of each CDR3. The D gene is left open where the match is weak. A row's size may be missing; if present it is once, few, many or a size class.

d_call	v_call	j_call	clone_size	cdr3_nt	cdr3_aa
.	TRBV9	TRBJ2-3	few	TGTGCCAGCAGCCCGACCGGGGGACGGTATAGCACAGATACGCAGTATTTT	CASSPTGGRYSTDTQYF
TRBD1	TRBV20-1	TRBJ1-6	.	TGCAGTGCTAGAGGGAGGACAGGGGTCTATAATTCACCCCTCCACTTT	CSARGRTGVYNSPLHF
.	TRBV6-2/TRBV6-3	TRBJ2-1	few	TGTGCCAGCAGTCGAACAACCCGGGGAACAAGGTTGAATGAGCAGTTCTTC	CASSRTTRGTRLNEQFF
TRBD1	TRBV20-1	TRBJ2-3	few	TGCAGTGTCGAGGACAGGGGGCGGGCAGATACGCAGTATTTT	CSVEDRGRADTQYF
.	TRBV29-1	TRBJ2-6	few	TGCAGCGTTGAGGAACAGGGTTCTGGGGCCAACGTCCTGACTTTC	CSVEEQGSGANVLTF
TRBD2	TRBV6-2/TRBV6-3	TRBJ2-5	many	TGTGCCAGCAGTTACTCCCCCGGGACAGGGGGACTAGCGGGATGGGCAAGGGAGACCCAGTACTTC	CASSYSPGTGGLAGWARETQYF
.	TRBV6-6	TRBJ2-1	few	TGTGCCAGCAGCCTCATTCGCGGGGAGCAGTTCTTC	CASSLIRGEQFF
TRBD1	TRBV29-1	TRBJ2-6	.	TGCAGCGCGGGGACAGGGGGCTCTGGGGCCAACGTCCTGACTTTC	CSAGTGGSGANVLTF
TRBD2	TRBV20-1	TRBJ2-1	many	TGCAGTGCTAGAGATCCTCGCGGGAGCCACAATGAGCAGTTCTTC	CSARDPRGSHNEQFF
TRBD2	TRBV4-1	TRBJ2-5	.	TGCGCCAGCAGTCAAGCGGGGGGGTTGGCCCAGTACTTC	CASSQAGGLAQYF
.	TRBV5-5	TRBJ2-1	.	TGTGCCAGCGGCCCGGAGCGCCTCACCTACAATGAGCAGTTCTTC	CASGPERLTYNEQFF
.	TRBV4-1	TRBJ1-6	few	TGCGCCAGCAGCCAAGTTCCCAGCCCGGTTTCACCCCTCCACTTT	CASSQVPSPVSPLHF
TRBD2	TRBV7-2	TRBJ2-2	.	TGTGCCAGCAAGGGACTAACGAACACCGGGGAGCTGTTTTTT	CASKGLTNTGELFF
.	TRBV5-1	TRBJ1-3	.	TGCGCCAGCAGCTTGGATCTGTTGGGGGCCCGGCCTGGAAACACCATATATTTT	CASSLDLLGARPGNTIYF
.	TRBV5-1	TRBJ1-5	many	TGCGCCAGCAGCTTGGCTCCTTCGGGGAGTCAGCCCCAGCATTTT	CASSLAPSGSQPQHF
.	TRBV29-1	TRBJ2-2	.	TGCAGCGTTGGTCCGGGAATTGTAGCCGGGGAGCTGTTTTTT	CSVGPGIVAGELFF
TRBD1	TRBV6-1	TRBJ2-7	few	TGTGCCAGCAGTGCCGATCAGGGGGTATACGAGCAGTACTTC	CASSADQGVYEQYF
TRBD1	TRBV7-9	TRBJ2-7	.	TGTGCCAGCAGCGGCACCGGGACAGGGATCTACGAGCAGTACTTC	CASSGTGTGIYEQYF
.	TRBV10-3	TRBJ2-7	few	TGTGCCACCACGTCGGGTCAGAGATCCTACGAGCAGTACTTC	CATTSGQRSYEQYF
TRBD1	TRBV11-1	TRBJ1-6	few	TGTGCCAGCAGCCCCGGGACAGGGGGTAGCTCCTATAATTCACCCCTCCACTTT	CASSPGTGGSSYNSPLHF
.	TRBV6-1	TRBJ2-3	.	TGTGCCAGCAGCTTGGTGGGGCGGGAAACAGATACGCAGTATTTT	CASSLVGRETDTQYF